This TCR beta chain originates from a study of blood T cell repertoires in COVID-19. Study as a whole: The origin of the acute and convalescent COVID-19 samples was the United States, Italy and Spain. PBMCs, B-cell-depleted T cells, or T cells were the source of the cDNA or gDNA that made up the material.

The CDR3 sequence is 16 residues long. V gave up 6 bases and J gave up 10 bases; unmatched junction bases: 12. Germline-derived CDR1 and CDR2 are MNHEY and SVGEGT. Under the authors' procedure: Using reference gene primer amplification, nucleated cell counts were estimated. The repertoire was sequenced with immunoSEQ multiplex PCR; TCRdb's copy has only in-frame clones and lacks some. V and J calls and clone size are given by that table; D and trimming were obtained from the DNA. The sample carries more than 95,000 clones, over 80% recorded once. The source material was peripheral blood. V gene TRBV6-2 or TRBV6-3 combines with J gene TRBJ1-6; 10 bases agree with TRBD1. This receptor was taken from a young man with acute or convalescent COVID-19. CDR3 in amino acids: CASSKTWTGGNSPLHF. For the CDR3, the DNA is TGTGCCAGCAGCAAAACATGGACAGGGGGTAACTCACCCCTCCACTTT.